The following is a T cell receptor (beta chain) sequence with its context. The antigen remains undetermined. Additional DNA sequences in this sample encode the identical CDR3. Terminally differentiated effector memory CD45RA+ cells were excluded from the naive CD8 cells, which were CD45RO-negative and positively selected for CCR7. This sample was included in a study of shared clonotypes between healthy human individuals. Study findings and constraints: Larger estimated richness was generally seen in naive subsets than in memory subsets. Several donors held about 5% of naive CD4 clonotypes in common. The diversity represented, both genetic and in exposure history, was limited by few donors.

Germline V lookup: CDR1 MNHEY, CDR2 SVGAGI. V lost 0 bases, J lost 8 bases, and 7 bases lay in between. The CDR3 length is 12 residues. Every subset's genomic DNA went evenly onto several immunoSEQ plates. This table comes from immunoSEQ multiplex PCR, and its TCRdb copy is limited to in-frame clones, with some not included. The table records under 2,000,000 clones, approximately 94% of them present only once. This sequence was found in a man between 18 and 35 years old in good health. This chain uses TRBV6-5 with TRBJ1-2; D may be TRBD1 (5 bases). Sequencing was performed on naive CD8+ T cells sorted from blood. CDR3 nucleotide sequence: TGTGCCAGCAGTTACTCAGGGGACGGCTACACCTTC. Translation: CASSYSGDGYTF.